This T cell receptor (beta chain) comes out of a study of identical twins. Overall study results and limits: Excess sharing between twins was weaker in beta out-of-frame sequences.

There are 16 residues in the CDR3. J gave up 1 base and V 0 bases, and 2 bases lay outside the gene matches. CDR1 SGHRS and CDR2 YFSETQ come from the germline V gene. TCRdb used MiXCR to reprocess the 5' RACE reads, holding one entry per CDR3 protein. This sample has 450,000 to 500,000 distinct CDR3 sequences, with roughly an eighth found just once. This clonotype has more than one count but fewer than ten. Its antigen is unknown. The same sample was also used in a study of yellow fever vaccine responses in identical twins.

Sequencing input: CD4+ T cells sorted from blood. The chain joins TRBV5-1 to TRBJ2-2, with 8 bases that match TRBD2. The sequence came from a woman aged 18-29 years in good health. CDR3 DNA: TGCGCCAGCAGCTTGGTTAGCGGGGAGAACACCGGGGAGCTGTTTTTT. It translates to CASSLVSGENTGELFF.